Following are 4 T cell receptor beta chains from one sample sequenced in a study of blood T cell repertoires in COVID-19 (dated by TCRdb to 2020 to 2022). The method behind the library was the immunoSEQ multiplex PCR assay. Drawn from immuneACCESS, this table holds only the in-frame rearrangements with V and J called that TCRdb kept. Clones are partly lost; checked studies trace under half to an unresolved V gene and leave the rest unexplained. Counted in this sample were roughly 160,000 clones; roughly 87% of them appeared once. The ten largest clones capture 3.9% of the sample. The sample consisted of peripheral blood. These receptors all stem from a woman in her sixties or seventies who had recovered from COVID-19.

The CDR3 DNA reads TGTGCCAGCAGCTTCCAATGGTCTAGCGGGGGAGGTGAGCAGTTCTTC. It specifies CASSFQWSSGGGEQFF. The rearrangement joins TRBV7-2 to TRBJ2-1; TRBD2 matches 10 bases. Losses at the gene ends were 3 bases for V and 9 bases for J; bases not matched to a gene: 11. From germline, CDR1 is SGHTA and CDR2 FQGNSA. There are 16 residues in the CDR3.

The chain links TRBV28 to TRBJ2-1; 7 bases map to TRBD2. The V gene's germline CDR1 is MDHEN and CDR2 SYDVKM. The CDR3 consists of 12 residues. Losses at the gene ends were 4 bases for V and 10 bases for J; bases not matched to a gene: 4. The CDR3 bases are TGTGCCAGCAGTTCCACTAGCGAGGAGCAGTTCTTC. Amino acid sequence: CASSSTSEEQFF.

CDR3 DNA: TGTGCCAGCAGCTATGGACAGGGTGGATACTACGAGCAGTACTTC. This translates into CASSYGQGGYYEQYF. The V and J genes are TRBV5-4 and TRBJ2-7; 8 bases match TRBD1. The germline CDR1 and CDR2 sequences are SGHNT and YYREEE (reference sequence). CDR3 length: 15 residues. Unmatched junction bases numbered 8, after V lost 3 bases and J lost 3 bases.

The J gene is TRBJ2-3, the V gene TRBV6-5; possibly TRBD1 for D (6 bases). This CDR3 contains 13 residues. The V gene lost 11 bases and the J gene lost 5 bases, with 17 bases spanning the gap. Germline CDR1 reads MNHEY; CDR2 reads SVGAGI. Here the CDR3 reads CASRGLAQDTQYF. The CDR3 DNA is TGTGCCTCCAGGGGCCTGGCCCAAGATACGCAGTATTTT.